This entry features one TCR beta chain sequence. Antigen: not known. This record comes from a study of cytomegalovirus exposure and HLA in healthy donors. About the study: Unique TCR beta sequences numbering some 120 million came from around 180 million T cells in an earlier analysis.

Overall study results and limits: Beyond CMV serostatus, there was no information to go on about immune exposure. A later analysis showed HLA-associated TCR beta chains outstripping equally common others in clonal expansion. As a later analysis revealed, most CMV-associated TCR beta chains appeared HLA-restricted.

The germline V and J ends were trimmed by 4 bases and 0 bases, with 10 bases remaining between them. This CDR3 contains 14 residues. The V gene's germline CDR1 is SGHKS and CDR2 YYEKEE (reference sequence). A multiplex PCR was run with 60 Vbeta primers and 13 Jbeta primers. Using immunoSEQ multiplex PCR, the repertoire was profiled, and TCRdb retains in-frame clones only, with some absent. The sample holds 100,000 to 150,000 clones, 83% seen once. V gene TRBV5-5 combines with J gene TRBJ1-2, with D unresolved. The receptor was isolated from a woman aged 40 to 50 in good health and CMV-seropositive. The sequencing sample was made of PBMCs. The CDR3 spells CASSPDTANYGYTF. The CDR3 bases are TGTGCCAGCAGCCCCGACACAGCTAACTATGGCTACACCTTC.